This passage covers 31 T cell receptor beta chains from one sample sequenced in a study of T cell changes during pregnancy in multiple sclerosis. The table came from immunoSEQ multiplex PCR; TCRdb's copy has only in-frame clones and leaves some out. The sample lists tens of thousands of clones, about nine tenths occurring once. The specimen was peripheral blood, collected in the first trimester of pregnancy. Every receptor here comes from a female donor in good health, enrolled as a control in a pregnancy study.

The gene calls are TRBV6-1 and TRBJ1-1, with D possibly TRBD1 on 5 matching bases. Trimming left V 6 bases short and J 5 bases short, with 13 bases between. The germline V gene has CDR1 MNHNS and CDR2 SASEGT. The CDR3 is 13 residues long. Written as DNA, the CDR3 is TGTGCCAGCAGCCTCAGGGAATTGACTGAAGCTTTCTTT. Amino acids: CASSLRELTEAFF.

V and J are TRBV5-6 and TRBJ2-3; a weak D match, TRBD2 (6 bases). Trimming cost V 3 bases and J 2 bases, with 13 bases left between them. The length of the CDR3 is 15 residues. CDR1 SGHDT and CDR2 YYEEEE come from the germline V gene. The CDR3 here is CASSSISGPTDTQYF. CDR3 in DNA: TGTGCCAGCAGCTCCATCAGCGGGCCCACAGATACGCAGTATTTT.

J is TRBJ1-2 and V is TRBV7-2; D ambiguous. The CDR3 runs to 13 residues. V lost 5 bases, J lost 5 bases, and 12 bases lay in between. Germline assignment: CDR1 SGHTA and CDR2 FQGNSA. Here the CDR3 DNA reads TGTGCCAGCAGCCTAGGTCTCACTTATGGCTACACCTTC. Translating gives CASSLGLTYGYTF.

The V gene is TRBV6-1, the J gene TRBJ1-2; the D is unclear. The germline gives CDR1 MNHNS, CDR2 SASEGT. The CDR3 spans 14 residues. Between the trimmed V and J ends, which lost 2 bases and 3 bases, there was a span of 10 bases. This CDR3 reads CASSEFVGDYGYTF. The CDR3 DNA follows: TGTGCCAGCAGTGAATTTGTAGGAGACTATGGCTACACCTTC.

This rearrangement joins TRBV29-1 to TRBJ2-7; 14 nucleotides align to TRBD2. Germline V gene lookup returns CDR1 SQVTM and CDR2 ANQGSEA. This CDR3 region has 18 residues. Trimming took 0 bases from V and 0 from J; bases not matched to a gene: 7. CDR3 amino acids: CSVEDRGTSGGYSYEQYF. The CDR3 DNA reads TGCAGCGTTGAAGATCGTGGGACTAGCGGGGGATACTCCTACGAGCAGTACTTC.

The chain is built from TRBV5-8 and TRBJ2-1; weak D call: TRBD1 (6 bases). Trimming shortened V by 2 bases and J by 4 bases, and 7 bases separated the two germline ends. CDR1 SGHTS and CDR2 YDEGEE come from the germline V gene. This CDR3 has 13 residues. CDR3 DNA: TGTGCCAGCAGCTTAGGACAGTACAATGAGCAGTTCTTC. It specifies CASSLGQYNEQFF.

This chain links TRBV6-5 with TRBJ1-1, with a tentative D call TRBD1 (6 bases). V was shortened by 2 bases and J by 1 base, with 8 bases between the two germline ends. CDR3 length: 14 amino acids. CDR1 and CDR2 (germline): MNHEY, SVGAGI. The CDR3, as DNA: TGTGCCAGCAGTTACGGGGGCCCGAACACTGAAGCTTTCTTT. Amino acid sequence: CASSYGGPNTEAFF.

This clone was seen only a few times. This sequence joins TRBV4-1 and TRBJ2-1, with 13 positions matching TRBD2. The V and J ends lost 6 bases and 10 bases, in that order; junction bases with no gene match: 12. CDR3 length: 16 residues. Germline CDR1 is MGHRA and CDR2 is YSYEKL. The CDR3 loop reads CASRPILAGGPGEQFF. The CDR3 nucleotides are TGCGCCAGCAGACCCATACTAGCGGGGGGGCCCGGGGAGCAGTTCTTC.

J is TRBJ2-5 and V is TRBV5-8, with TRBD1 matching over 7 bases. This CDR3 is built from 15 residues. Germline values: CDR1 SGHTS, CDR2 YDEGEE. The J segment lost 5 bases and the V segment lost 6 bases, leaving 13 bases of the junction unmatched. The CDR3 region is CASTLWDSRDETQYF. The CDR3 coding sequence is TGTGCCAGCACTTTATGGGACAGTCGTGACGAGACCCAGTACTTC.

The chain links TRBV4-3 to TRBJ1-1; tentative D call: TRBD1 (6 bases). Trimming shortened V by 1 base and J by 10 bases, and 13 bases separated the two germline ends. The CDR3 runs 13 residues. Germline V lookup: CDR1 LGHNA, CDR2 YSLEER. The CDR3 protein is CASSQGNREIAFF. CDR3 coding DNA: TGCGCCAGCAGCCAAGGGAACAGGGAAATAGCTTTCTTT.

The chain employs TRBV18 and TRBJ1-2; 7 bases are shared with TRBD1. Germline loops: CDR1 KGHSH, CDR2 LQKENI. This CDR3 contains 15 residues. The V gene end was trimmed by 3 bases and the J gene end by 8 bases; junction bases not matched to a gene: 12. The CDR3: CASSPTGTALRGYTF. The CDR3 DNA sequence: TGTGCCAGCTCACCCACCGGGACAGCTTTGCGCGGCTACACCTTC.

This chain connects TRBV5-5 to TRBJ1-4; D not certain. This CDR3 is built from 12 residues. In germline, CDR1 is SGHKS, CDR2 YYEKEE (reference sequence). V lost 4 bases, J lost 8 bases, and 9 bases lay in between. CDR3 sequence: CASSPYSEKLFF. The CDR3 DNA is TGTGCCAGCAGCCCATACAGCGAAAAACTGTTTTTT.

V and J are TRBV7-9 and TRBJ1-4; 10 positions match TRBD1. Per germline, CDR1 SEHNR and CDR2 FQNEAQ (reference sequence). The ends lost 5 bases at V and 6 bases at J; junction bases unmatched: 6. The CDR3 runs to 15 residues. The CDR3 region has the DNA TGTGCCAGCAGCAGATGGACAGGGGGGGATGAAAAACTGTTTTTT. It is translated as CASSRWTGGDEKLFF.

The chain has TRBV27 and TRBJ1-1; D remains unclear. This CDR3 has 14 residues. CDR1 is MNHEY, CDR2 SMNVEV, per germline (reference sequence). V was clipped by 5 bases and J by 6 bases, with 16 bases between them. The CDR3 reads CASSPQSAGSEAFF. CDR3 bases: TGTGCCAGCAGTCCCCAGTCGGCAGGCTCTGAAGCTTTCTTT.

The CDR3 DNA sequence: TGTGCCAGCATCGAAAAGCTATGGGGGAGGGAGAACACTGAAGCTTTCTTT. This codes for CASIEKLWGRENTEAFF. The J gene is TRBJ1-1, the V gene TRBV5-4; a weak D match, TRBD1 (5 bases). CDR3 size: 17 residues. The V end lost 6 bases, the J end lost 1 base, and 22 bases lay between the germline ends. Germline CDR1 SGHNT, CDR2 YYREEE (reference sequence).

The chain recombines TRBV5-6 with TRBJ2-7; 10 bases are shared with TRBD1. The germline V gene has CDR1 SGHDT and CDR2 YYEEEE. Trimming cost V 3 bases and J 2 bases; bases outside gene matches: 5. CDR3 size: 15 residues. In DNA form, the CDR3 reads TGTGCCAGCAGCTCTGGGACAGGGGCCCCCTACGAGCAGTACTTC. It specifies CASSSGTGAPYEQYF. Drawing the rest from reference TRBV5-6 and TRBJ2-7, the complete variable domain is DAGVTQSPTHLIKTRGQQVTLRCSPKSGHDTVSWYQQALGQGPQFIFQYYEEEERQRGNFPDRFSGHQFPNYSSELNVNALLLGDSALYLCASSSGTGAPYEQYFGPGTRLTVT.

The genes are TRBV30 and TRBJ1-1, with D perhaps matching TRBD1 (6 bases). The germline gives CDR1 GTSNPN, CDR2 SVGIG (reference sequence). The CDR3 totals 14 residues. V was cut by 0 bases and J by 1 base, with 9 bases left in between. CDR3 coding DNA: TGTGCCTGGAGTGTAAGGACAGCGAACACTGAAGCTTTCTTT. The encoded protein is CAWSVRTANTEAFF.

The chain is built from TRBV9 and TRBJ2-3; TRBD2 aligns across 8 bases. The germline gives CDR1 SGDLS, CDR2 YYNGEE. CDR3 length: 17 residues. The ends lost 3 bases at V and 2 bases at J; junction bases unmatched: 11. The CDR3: CASSASGNSGATDTQYF. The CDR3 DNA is TGTGCCAGCAGCGCGTCAGGAAATAGCGGGGCCACAGATACGCAGTATTTT.

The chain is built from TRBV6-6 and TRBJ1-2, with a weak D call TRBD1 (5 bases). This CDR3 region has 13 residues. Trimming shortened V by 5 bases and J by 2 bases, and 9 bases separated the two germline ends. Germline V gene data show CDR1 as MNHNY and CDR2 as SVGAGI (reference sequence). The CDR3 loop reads CASSGGSNYGYTF. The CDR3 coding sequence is TGTGCCAGCAGTGGGGGGTCAAACTATGGCTACACCTTC.

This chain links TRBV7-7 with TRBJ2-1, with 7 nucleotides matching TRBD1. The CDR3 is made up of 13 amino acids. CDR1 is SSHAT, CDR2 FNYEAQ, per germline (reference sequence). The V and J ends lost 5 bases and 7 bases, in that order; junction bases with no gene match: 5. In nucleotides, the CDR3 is TGTGCCAGCAGCATCGACAGGGCAAATGAGCAGTTCTTC. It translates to CASSIDRANEQFF.

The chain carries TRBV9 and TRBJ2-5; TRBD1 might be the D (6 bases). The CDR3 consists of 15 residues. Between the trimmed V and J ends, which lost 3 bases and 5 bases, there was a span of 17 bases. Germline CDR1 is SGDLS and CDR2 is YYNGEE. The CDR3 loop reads CASSAEQGFAETQYF. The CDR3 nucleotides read TGTGCCAGCAGCGCCGAACAGGGTTTCGCTGAGACCCAGTACTTC.

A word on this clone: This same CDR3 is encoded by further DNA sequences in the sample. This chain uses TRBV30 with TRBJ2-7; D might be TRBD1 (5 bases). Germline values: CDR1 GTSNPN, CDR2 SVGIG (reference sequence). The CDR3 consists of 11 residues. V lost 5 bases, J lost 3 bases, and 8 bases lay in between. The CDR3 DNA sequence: TGTGCCTGGGGCGACAGCTACGAGCAGTACTTC. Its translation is CAWGDSYEQYF.

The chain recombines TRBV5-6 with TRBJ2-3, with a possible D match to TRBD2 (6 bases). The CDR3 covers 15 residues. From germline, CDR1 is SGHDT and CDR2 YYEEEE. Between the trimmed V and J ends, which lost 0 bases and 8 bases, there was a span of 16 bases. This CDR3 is CASSLVASVVVTQYF. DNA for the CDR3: TGTGCCAGCAGCTTGGTGGCTAGCGTGGTCGTTACGCAGTATTTT.

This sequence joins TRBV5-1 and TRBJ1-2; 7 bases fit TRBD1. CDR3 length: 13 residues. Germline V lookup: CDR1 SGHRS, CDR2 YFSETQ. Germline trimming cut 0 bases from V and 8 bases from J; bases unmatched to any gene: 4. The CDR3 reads CASSLGQGGGYTF. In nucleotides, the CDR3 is TGCGCCAGCAGCTTGGGACAGGGTGGGGGCTACACCTTC.

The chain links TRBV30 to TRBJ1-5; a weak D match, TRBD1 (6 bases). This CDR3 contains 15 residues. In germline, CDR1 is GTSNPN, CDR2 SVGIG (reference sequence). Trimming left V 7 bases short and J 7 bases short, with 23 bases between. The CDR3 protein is CASSPGTSLRQPQHF. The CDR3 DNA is TGTGCCTCTAGTCCCGGGACATCTCTCCGACAGCCCCAGCATTTT.

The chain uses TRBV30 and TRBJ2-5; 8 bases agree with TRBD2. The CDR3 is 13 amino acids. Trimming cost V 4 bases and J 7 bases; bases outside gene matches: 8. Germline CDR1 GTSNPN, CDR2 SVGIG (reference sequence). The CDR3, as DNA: TGTGCCTGGAACCGGGCGGGGGGCCGGACCCAGTACTTC. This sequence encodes CAWNRAGGRTQYF.

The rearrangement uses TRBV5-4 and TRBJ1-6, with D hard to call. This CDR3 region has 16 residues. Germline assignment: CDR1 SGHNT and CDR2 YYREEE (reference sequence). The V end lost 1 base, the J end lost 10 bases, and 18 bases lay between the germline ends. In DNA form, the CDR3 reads TGTGCCAGCAGCTTGTTGCCGGGGAAGGTTGGATCACCCCTCCACTTT. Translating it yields CASSLLPGKVGSPLHF.

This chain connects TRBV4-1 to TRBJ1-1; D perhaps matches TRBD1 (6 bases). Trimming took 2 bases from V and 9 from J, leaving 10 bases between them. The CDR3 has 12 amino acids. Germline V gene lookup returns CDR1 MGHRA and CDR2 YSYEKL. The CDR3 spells CASSQPGEQAFF. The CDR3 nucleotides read TGCGCCAGCAGCCAACCAGGGGAGCAAGCTTTCTTT.

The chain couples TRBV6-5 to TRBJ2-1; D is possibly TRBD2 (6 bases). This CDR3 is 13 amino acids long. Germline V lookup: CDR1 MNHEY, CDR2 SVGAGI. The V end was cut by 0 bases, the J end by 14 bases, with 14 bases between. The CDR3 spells CASSYSIRAGKFF. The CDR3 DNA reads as TGTGCCAGCAGTTACTCGATAAGGGCGGGGAAGTTCTTC.

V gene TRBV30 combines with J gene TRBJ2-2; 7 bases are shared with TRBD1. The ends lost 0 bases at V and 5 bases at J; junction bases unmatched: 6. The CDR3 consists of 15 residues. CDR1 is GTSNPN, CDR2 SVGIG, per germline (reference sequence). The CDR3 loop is CAWSVQGQFTGELFF. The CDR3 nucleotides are TGTGCCTGGAGTGTACAGGGACAGTTTACCGGGGAGCTGTTTTTT.

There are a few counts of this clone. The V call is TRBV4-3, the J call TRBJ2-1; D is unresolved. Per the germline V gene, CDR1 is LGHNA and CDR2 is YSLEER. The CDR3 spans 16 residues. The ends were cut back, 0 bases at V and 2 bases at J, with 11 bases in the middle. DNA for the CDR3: TGCGCCAGCAGCCAAGAGATGAGTGAGCCCTACAATGAGCAGTTCTTC. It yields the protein CASSQEMSEPYNEQFF.